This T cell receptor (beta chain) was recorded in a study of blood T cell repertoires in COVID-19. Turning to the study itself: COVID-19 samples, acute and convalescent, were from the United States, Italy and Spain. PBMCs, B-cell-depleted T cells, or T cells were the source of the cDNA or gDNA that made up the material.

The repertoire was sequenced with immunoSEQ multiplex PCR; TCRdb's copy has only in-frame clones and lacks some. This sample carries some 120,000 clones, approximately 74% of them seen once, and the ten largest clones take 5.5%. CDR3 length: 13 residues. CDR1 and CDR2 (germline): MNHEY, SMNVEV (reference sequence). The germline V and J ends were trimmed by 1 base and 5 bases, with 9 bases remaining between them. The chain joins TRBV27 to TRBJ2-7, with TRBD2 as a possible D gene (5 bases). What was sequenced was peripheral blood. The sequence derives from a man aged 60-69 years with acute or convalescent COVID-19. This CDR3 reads CASSLYPSNEQYF. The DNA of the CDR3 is TGTGCCAGCAGTTTATATCCTAGCAACGAGCAGTACTTC.